Listed below are T cell receptor beta chains from one sample, sequenced in a study of blood T cell repertoires in COVID-19. Sequenced by immunoSEQ multiplex PCR; TCRdb stores in-frame clones only, minus some. This sample has approximately 270,000 clones, with about 79% found just once. The sequencing input was peripheral blood. The source is an older man with acute or convalescent COVID-19. CDR3s include the opening cysteine and the closing phenylalanine or tryptophan. D genes are given only for firm matches. Only part of the rows carry a size: once, few, many, or a class if the clone is expanded.

cdr3_nt	cdr3_aa	j_call	d_call	clone_size	v_call
TGTGCCAGCGGAAATCGCGGGGCTGGGGAGCAGTACTTC	CASGNRGAGEQYF	TRBJ2-7	-	-	TRBV2
TGTGCCACCAGTGTCTCCAAGTCGGGGACCCAGTACTTC	CATSVSKSGTQYF	TRBJ2-5	-	-	TRBV24-1
TGTGCCAGCAGCAGACTACAAGCAAGCACAGATACGCAGTATTTT	CASSRLQASTDTQYF	TRBJ2-3	-	-	TRBV14
TGTGCCAGTAGTGTTAGCGGGAGCAGAACCTACAATGAGCAGTTCTTC	CASSVSGSRTYNEQFF	TRBJ2-1	TRBD2	-	TRBV19
TGTGCCAGCAGCAGTGGCCGGGGGAGCACCGGGGAGCTGTTTTTT	CASSSGRGSTGELFF	TRBJ2-2	-	-	TRBV5-4
TGCGCCAGCAGCTTTACACTAGCCGCAAACGCGGGGGAGCTGTTTTTT	CASSFTLAANAGELFF	TRBJ2-2	-	once	TRBV5-1
TGTGCCAGCAGCCTGTTTCCCGGGACAGGCCCTTCAGGGGCGCAGTACTTC	CASSLFPGTGPSGAQYF	TRBJ2-7	TRBD1	-	TRBV7-3
TGTGCCAGCAGTCCCCGGGCTAGCGGGAGTACAGATACGCAGTATTTT	CASSPRASGSTDTQYF	TRBJ2-3	TRBD2	-	TRBV27
TGTGCCAGTGGGTTACCCGGGAAATACGAGCAGTACTTC	CASGLPGKYEQYF	TRBJ2-7	-	-	TRBV28
TGTGCCTGGAGACAGGGGGGAGGCACCATATATTTT	CAWRQGGGTIYF	TRBJ1-3	TRBD1	-	TRBV30
TGTGCCAGCAGCGTAGTGAGTACTGAAGCTTTCTTT	CASSVVSTEAFF	TRBJ1-1	-	once	TRBV9
TGCGCCAGCAGCGGCCGGGACATTGGGGATTACGAGCAGTACTTC	CASSGRDIGDYEQYF	TRBJ2-7	-	-	TRBV5-1
TGTGCCAGCAGTTTAGGGCAGGCGCCTAACTCCCTCCACTTT	CASSLGQAPNSLHF	TRBJ1-6	-	-	TRBV27
TGTGCCAGCTGCAAGAACGGGGGGCAAGAGACCCAGTACTTC	CASCKNGGQETQYF	TRBJ2-5	TRBD2	-	TRBV18
TGTGCCACCAGCAGAGATCGGGTCGACAGGGAAGCTTTCTTT	CATSRDRVDREAFF	TRBJ1-1	-	-	TRBV15
TGTGCCAGCAGTTTTACGGGGATCAGTCTTACAGATACGCAGTATTTT	CASSFTGISLTDTQYF	TRBJ2-3	-	-	TRBV28
TGCGCCAGCAGCCATCCGATGGCCCAGGGGGGTAACTATGGCTACACCTTC	CASSHPMAQGGNYGYTF	TRBJ1-2	TRBD1	once	TRBV4-1
TGTGCCAGCAGCCGAGGGAGCCGGGACTCTGGAAACACCATATATTTT	CASSRGSRDSGNTIYF	TRBJ1-3	-	-	TRBV5-4
TGTGCCAGCAGAGGGACTAGCGGGAACACCGGGGAGCTGTTTTTT	CASRGTSGNTGELFF	TRBJ2-2	TRBD2	-	TRBV2
TGTGCCAGCAGTTTGACAGGGAGAGATGAGCAGTTCTTC	CASSLTGRDEQFF	TRBJ2-1	TRBD1	-	TRBV28
TGTGCCAGCAGCCGCCGGGACAATAGCAATCAGCCCCAGCATTTT	CASSRRDNSNQPQHF	TRBJ1-5	-	once	TRBV4-2
TGTGCCAGCAGCTCGGGGGGCGTGGTTCTATCGGGAACCCAGTACTTC	CASSSGGVVLSGTQYF	TRBJ2-5	-	-	TRBV7-2
TGTGCCTGGACTAGCGGGGGGTGGGATACGCAGTATTTT	CAWTSGGWDTQYF	TRBJ2-3	TRBD2	-	TRBV30
TGTGCCAGCAGCGCGACTAGCGGCACAGATACGCAGTATTTT	CASSATSGTDTQYF	TRBJ2-3	TRBD2	-	TRBV5-5
TGTGCCAGCAGTGAAAGGGGTCTCAGGGATTCCCCCCGCTATGGCTACACCTTC	CASSERGLRDSPRYGYTF	TRBJ1-2	-	-	TRBV6-1
TGTGCCAGCAGTCCCGGACAGCTGAATGAGCAGTTCTTC	CASSPGQLNEQFF	TRBJ2-1	-	-	TRBV14
TGTGCCAGCTCAGCCCTAGCGGGAGGGGTGAATGAGCAGTTCTTC	CASSALAGGVNEQFF	TRBJ2-1	TRBD2	-	TRBV18
TGTGCCAGCAGTGAGATTGAGGGTATAGGTGAAAAACTGTTTTTT	CASSEIEGIGEKLFF	TRBJ1-4	-	few	TRBV2
TGTGCCAGCAGCTTGGGGACTAGCGGGAGTAACGAGCAGTACTTC	CASSLGTSGSNEQYF	TRBJ2-7	TRBD2	-	TRBV11-2
TGTGCCAGCTCACCCGCTAGTGGGCGGGCCTACGAGCAGTACTTC	CASSPASGRAYEQYF	TRBJ2-7	-	-	TRBV18
TGTGCCAGTAGTGACAGGGGGCAACAGCCCCAGCATTTT	CASSDRGQQPQHF	TRBJ1-5	TRBD1	-	TRBV19
TGTGCCAGCAGCTTAAAGGGCGGGAGCTCCTACAATGAGCAGTTCTTC	CASSLKGGSSYNEQFF	TRBJ2-1	TRBD2	-	TRBV7-3
TGTGCCAGCAGCGTTTCAGGTTTCGATCAGCCCCAGCATTTT	CASSVSGFDQPQHF	TRBJ1-5	-	few	TRBV5-5
TGCAGCGTTGCTAACAGGTCCTCCTACGAGCAGTACTTC	CSVANRSSYEQYF	TRBJ2-7	-	-	TRBV29-1
TGCGCCAGCAGCTTGGACAGGACCCCTAGCACAGATACGCAGTATTTT	CASSLDRTPSTDTQYF	TRBJ2-3	-	once	TRBV5-1
TGTGCCACCAGTGAGCCGAGGCGGGGGGCCACAGATACGCAGTATTTT	CATSEPRRGATDTQYF	TRBJ2-3	TRBD2	-	TRBV24-1
TGCGCCAGCAGCTTCGCTCTAGCGGGAGGGGGTGAGCAGTTCTTC	CASSFALAGGGEQFF	TRBJ2-1	TRBD2	-	TRBV5-1
TGTGCCACCAGTCTCGGACAGGGGAGGGAAGATACGCAGTATTTT	CATSLGQGREDTQYF	TRBJ2-3	TRBD1	once	TRBV24-1
TGCGCCAGCAGCGTCCAGACAGGGGGCTCAGATACGCAGTATTTT	CASSVQTGGSDTQYF	TRBJ2-3	TRBD1	-	TRBV5-1
TGTGCCAGCAGCCAATCAGCAGGGATGAACACTGAAGCTTTCTTT	CASSQSAGMNTEAFF	TRBJ1-1	-	-	TRBV3-1/TRBV3-2
TGTGCCAGCAGTCTGGACGGGGGGAAGCCCCAGCATTTT	CASSLDGGKPQHF	TRBJ1-5	-	-	TRBV27
TGTGCCAGCAGCTTAGCGCTGACAGGGCAGCCCCAGCATTTT	CASSLALTGQPQHF	TRBJ1-5	TRBD1	-	TRBV7-8